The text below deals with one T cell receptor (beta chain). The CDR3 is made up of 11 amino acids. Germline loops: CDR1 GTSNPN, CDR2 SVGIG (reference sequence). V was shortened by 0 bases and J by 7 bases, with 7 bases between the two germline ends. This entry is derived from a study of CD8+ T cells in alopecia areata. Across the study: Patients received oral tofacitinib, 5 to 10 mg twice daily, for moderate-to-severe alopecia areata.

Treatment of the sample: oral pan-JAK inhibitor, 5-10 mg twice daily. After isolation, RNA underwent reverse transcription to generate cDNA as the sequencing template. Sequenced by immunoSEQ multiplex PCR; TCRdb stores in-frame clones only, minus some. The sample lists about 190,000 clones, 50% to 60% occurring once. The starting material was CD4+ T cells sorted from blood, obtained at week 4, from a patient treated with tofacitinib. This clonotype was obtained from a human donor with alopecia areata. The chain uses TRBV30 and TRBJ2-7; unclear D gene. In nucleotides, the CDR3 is TGTGCCTGGAGTGTCTCCGGGGAGCAGTACTTC. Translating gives CAWSVSGEQYF.